The clone carrying this T cell receptor (beta chain) appeared many times. Trimming cost V 5 bases and J 4 bases, with 18 bases left between them. The CDR3 is 15 amino acids. The germline V gene encodes CDR1 SGHAT and CDR2 FQDESV (reference sequence). The entry originates in a study of T cells in Graves' hyperthyroidism and ophthalmopathy. Regions amplified from RNA transcripts were the TCR beta CDR3 regions. The TCR CDR3 was amplified in a first-round RT-PCR using the HTBI primer set. MiXCR was run by TCRdb on the multiplex PCR reads, yielding one entry per CDR3 protein. The sample lists approximately 98,000 distinct CDR3 sequences, about 40% occurring once.

The chain links TRBV11-1 to TRBJ2-7, with D perhaps matching TRBD1 (6 bases). This TCR derives from a woman younger than 45 with Graves' hyperthyroidism. Sequences were obtained from peripheral blood or thyroid tissue (not recorded which). In DNA form, the CDR3 reads TGTGCCAGCAGCCCCACGGGACACCTACTTTACGAGCAGTACTTC. Its translation: CASSPTGHLLYEQYF.